Given below is one T cell receptor beta chain in context. Its recognized antigen is unknown. No quality values exist for individual bases; no much larger clone is one base distant. This record belongs to a study of blood T cell repertoires in COVID-19 (TCRdb year 2020). In the study overall: The collaborator samples originated in the United States, Italy and Spain and spanned the acute and convalescent phases of COVID-19. The prospective study material was composed of cDNA or gDNA derived from T cells, B-cell-depleted T cells, or PBMCs. Subjects who had been exposed to COVID-19, were actively infected with it, or had recovered from it provided the deeply sampled blood TCRbeta repertoires that made up the dataset. The repertoires were released in a freely available public database intended as a resource for research on the immune response to SARS-CoV-2. The samples were drawn from the first 160 participants of the ongoing ImmuneRACE study and from 950 to 1,500 subjects provided by 6 global collaborators. Nearly every sample came with metadata listing a de-identified subject ID, COVID-19 status, age in years and sex. HLA class I and class II types, where available, came from metadata supplied by the sample provider rather than from assay-based typing. Study-level results and caveats: How much clinical and demographic metadata was included differed by source and by participant, and the metadata was provided uncurated.

TCRbeta CDR3 regions were amplified from genomic DNA by means of the immunoSEQ Assay, a bias-controlled multiplex PCR. Concerning the study's data processing: The number of nucleated cells in each sample was estimated by amplification of reference gene primers within the assay. To quantify the absolute abundance of each unique TCRbeta CDR3 rearrangement, sequence reads were collapsed and filtered. For each sample, productive Simpson clonality was calculated as the square root of Simpson's diversity index across productive rearrangements. TCRdb limited this immuneACCESS table to in-frame rearrangements with V and J called. A share of clones is missing; checked studies link under half to unresolved V genes, and the rest is unexplained. That table gives V, J and clone size, and the DNA gave D and trimming. The table for this sample lists about 59,000 clones; less than 80% of them were counted only once. The ten largest make up more than 7.5% of the sample.

Whole blood was collected in K2EDTA tubes by collaborating institutions according to the institutions' own protocols. For TCRbeta analysis, collaborator samples were shipped as frozen whole blood, as isolated PBMCs, or as DNA extracted from either sample type. As encoded in the germline V gene (reference sequence), CDR1 is GTSNPN while CDR2 is SVGIG. Germline trimming: 4 bases from V, 8 bases from J; junction bases outside gene matches: 7. The CDR3 starts with the cysteine, ends with the phenylalanine, and has 13 residues. The entry retains the CDR3 DNA only, 39 bases that are in frame from base 1. Sequencing input: peripheral blood. The TCR originated in a human donor in a cohort sampled during active COVID-19. The chain employs TRBV30 and TRBJ1-2; the junction holds 10 bases that match TRBD1. The CDR3 is CAWIDRGQRGYTF. The nucleotide sequence reads TGTGCCTGGATCGACAGGGGGCAGAGAGGCTACACCTTC.